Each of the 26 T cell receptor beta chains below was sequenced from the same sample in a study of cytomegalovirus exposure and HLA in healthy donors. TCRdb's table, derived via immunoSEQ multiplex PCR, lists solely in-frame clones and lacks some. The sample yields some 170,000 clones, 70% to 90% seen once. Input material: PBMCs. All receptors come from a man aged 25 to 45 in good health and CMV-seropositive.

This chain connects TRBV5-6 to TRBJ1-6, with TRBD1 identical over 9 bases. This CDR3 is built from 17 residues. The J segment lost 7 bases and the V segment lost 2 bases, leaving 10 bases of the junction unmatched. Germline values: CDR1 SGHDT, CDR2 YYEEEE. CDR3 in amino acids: CASSLRLQGARNSPLHF. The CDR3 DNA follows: TGTGCCAGCAGCTTACGATTACAGGGGGCGAGGAATTCACCCCTCCACTTT.

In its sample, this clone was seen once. CDR3 nucleotide sequence: TGTGCCAGCAGAAAGAGCGGGGGGAGTCACACTGAAGCTTTCTTT. Translated: CASRKSGGSHTEAFF. The chain recombines TRBV7-9 with TRBJ1-1, with a possible D match to TRBD1 (5 bases). V lost 6 bases, J lost 3 bases, and 17 bases lay in between. Germline CDR1 SEHNR, CDR2 FQNEAQ (reference sequence). The CDR3 spans 15 residues.

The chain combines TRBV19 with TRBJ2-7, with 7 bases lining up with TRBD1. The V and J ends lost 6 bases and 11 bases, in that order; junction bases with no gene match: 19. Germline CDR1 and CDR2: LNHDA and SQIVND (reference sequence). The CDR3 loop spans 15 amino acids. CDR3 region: CASSETLARGTGEYF. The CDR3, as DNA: TGTGCCAGTAGCGAAACCCTCGCCAGGGGAACAGGGGAGTACTTC.

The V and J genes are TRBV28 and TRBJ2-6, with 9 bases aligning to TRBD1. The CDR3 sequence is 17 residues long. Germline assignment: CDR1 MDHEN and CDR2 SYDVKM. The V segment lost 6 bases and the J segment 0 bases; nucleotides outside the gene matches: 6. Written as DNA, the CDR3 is TGTGCCAGCAGCGTCCCGGGACAGGGCTCTGGGGCCAACGTCCTGACTTTC. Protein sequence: CASSVPGQGSGANVLTF.

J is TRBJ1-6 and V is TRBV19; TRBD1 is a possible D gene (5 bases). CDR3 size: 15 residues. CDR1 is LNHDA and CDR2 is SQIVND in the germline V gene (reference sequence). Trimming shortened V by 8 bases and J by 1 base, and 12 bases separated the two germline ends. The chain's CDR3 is CASGAGRSYNSPLHF. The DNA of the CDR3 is TGTGCCAGTGGGGCAGGGAGGTCCTATAATTCACCCCTCCACTTT.

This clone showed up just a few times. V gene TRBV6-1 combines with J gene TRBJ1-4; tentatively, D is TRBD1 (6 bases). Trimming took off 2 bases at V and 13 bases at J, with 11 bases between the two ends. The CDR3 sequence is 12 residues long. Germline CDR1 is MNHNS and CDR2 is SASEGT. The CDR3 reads CASSEQGLRLFF. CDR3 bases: TGTGCCAGCAGTGAACAGGGGCTCAGACTGTTTTTT.

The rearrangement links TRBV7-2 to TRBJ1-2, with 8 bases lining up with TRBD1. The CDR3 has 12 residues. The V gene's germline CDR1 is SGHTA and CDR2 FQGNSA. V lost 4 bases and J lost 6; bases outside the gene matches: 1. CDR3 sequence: CASSSTGDGYTF. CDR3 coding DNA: TGTGCCAGCAGCTCGACAGGGGATGGCTACACCTTC.

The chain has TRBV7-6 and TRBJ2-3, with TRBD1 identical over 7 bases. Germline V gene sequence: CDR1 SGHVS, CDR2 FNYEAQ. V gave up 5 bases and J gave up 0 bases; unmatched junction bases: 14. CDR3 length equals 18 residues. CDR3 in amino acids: CASSPGVIRDRSTDTQYF. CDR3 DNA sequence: TGTGCCAGCAGCCCAGGGGTTATTAGGGACAGAAGCACAGATACGCAGTATTTT.

For the CDR3, the DNA is TGTGCCAGCAGTACAGCTTTAAGTCAGCCCCAGCATTTT. It is translated as CASSTALSQPQHF. The chain joins TRBV2 to TRBJ1-5; the D is unclear. CDR3 length: 13 residues. The V and J ends lost 5 bases and 6 bases respectively, with 11 bases between them. Germline-derived CDR1 and CDR2 are SNHLY and FYNNEI. Drawing the rest from reference TRBV2 and TRBJ1-5, the complete variable domain is EPEVTQTPSHQVTQMGQEVILRCVPISNHLYFYWYRQILGQKVEFLVSFYNNEISEKSEIFDDQFSVERPDGSNFTLKIRSTKLEDSAMYFCASSTALSQPQHFGDGTRLSIL.

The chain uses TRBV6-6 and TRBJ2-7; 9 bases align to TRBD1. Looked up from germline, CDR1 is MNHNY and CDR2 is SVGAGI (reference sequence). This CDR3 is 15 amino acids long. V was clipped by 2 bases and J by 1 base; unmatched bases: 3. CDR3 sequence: CASSYEGQGSYEQYF. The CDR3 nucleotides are TGTGCCAGCAGTTACGAGGGACAGGGTTCCTACGAGCAGTACTTC.

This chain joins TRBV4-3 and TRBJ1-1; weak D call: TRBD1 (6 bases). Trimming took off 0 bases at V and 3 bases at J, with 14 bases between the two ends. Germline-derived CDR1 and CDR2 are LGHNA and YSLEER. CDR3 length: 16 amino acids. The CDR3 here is CASSQDLGAWDTEAFF. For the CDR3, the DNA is TGCGCCAGCAGCCAAGATTTGGGGGCGTGGGACACTGAAGCTTTCTTT.

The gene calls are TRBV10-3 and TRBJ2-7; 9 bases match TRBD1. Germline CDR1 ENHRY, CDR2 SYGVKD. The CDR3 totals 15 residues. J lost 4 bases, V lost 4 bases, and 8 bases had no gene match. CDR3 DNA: TGTGCCATCAGTGCCGGGACAGGGATCCTTTACGAGCAGTACTTC. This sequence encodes CAISAGTGILYEQYF.

For the CDR3, the DNA is TGTGCCAGCGGTGTAGGGGGGGGAGGCTACACCTTC. Translating gives CASGVGGGGYTF. This chain joins TRBV6-5 and TRBJ1-2, with D possibly being TRBD1 (6 bases). Germline CDR1 is MNHEY and CDR2 is SVGAGI. Trimming stripped 8 bases from V and 8 bases from J, with 15 bases between. The CDR3 runs 12 residues.

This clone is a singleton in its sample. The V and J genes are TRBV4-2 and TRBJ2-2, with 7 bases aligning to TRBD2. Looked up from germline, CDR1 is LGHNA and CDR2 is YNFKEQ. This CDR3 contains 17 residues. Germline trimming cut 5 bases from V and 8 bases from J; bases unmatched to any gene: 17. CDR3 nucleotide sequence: TGTGCCAGCAGCGGTCGTACATCCGGGACTACGGCAGGGGAGCTGTTTTTT. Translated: CASSGRTSGTTAGELFF.

CDR3: CASSAQPFLARDTQYF. CDR3 coding DNA: TGTGCCAGTAGTGCCCAACCCTTCCTAGCGCGGGATACGCAGTATTTT. This chain connects TRBV19 to TRBJ2-3; TRBD2 might be the D (6 bases). Germline-derived CDR1 and CDR2 are LNHDA and SQIVND (reference sequence). V lost 5 bases, J lost 6 bases, and 21 bases lay in between. CDR3 length equals 16 residues.

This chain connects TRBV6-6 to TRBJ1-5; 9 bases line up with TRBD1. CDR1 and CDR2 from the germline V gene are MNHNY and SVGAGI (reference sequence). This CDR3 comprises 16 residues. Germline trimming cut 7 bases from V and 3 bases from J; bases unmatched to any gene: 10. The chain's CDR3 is CASKTRGQGSNQPQHF. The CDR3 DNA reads TGTGCCAGCAAAACGAGGGGACAGGGATCCAATCAGCCCCAGCATTTT.

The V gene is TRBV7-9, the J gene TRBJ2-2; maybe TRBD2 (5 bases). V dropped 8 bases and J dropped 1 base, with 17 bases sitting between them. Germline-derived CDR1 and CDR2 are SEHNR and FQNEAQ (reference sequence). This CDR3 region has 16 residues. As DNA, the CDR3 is TGTGCCAGCCTCTACATGAGGGTCCAGAACACCGGGGAGCTGTTTTTT. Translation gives CASLYMRVQNTGELFF. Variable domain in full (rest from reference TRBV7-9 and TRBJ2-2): DTGVSQNPRHKITKRGQNVTFRCDPISEHNRLYWYRQTLGQGPEFLTYFQNEAQLEKSRLLSDRFSAERPKGSFSTLEIQRTEQGDSAMYLCASLYMRVQNTGELFFGEGSRLTVL.

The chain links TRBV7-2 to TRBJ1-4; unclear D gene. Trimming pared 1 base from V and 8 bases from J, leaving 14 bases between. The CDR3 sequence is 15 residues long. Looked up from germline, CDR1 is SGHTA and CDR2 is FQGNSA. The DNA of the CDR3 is TGTGCCAGCAGCTTAGGGCGGGCCGCGGGGGAAAAACTGTTTTTT. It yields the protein CASSLGRAAGEKLFF.

The CDR3 here is CASSLAGGQTTGELFF. Written as DNA, the CDR3 is TGTGCCAGCAGCTTAGCAGGGGGACAGACTACCGGGGAGCTGTTTTTT. This chain links TRBV7-6 with TRBJ2-2; 7 bases are a match to TRBD1. After removal of 0 bases from V and 5 bases from J, the junction contained 6 bases not matched to a gene. The CDR3 totals 16 residues. Germline V lookup: CDR1 SGHVS, CDR2 FNYEAQ.

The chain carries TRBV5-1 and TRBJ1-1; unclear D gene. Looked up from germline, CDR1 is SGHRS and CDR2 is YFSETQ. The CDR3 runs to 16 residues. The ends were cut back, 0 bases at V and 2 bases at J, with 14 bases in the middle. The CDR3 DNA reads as TGCGCCAGCAGCTTGGCCTTCGGGTCGATTAACACTGAAGCTTTCTTT. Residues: CASSLAFGSINTEAFF.

CDR3: CASSLSGSSYNEQFF. Written as DNA, the CDR3 is TGCGCCAGCAGCTTGTCGGGAAGCTCCTACAATGAGCAGTTCTTC. The chain employs TRBV5-1 and TRBJ2-1; possibly TRBD2 for D (5 bases). V dropped 1 base and J dropped 0 bases, with 8 bases sitting between them. The CDR3 is made up of 15 amino acids. CDR1 SGHRS and CDR2 YFSETQ come from the germline V gene. The full variable domain, with the rest looked up from reference TRBV5-1 and TRBJ2-1, is KAGVTQTPRYLIKTRGQQVTLSCSPISGHRSVSWYQQTPGQGLQFLFEYFSETQRNKGNFPGRFSGRQFSNSRSEMNVSTLELGDSALYLCASSLSGSSYNEQFFGPGTRLTVL.

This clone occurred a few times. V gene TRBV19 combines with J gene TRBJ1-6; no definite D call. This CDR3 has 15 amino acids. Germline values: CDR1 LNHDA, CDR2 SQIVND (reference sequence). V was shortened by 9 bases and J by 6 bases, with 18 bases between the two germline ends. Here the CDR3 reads CASAPSVRRNSPLHF. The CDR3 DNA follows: TGTGCCAGCGCCCCGTCTGTCAGGCGTAATTCACCCCTCCACTTT.

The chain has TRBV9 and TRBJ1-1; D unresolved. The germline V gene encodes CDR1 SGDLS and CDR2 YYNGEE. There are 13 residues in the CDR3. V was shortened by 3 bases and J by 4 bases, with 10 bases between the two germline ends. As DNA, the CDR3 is TGTGCCAGCAGCGCCCCGCCCGGCACTGAAGCTTTCTTT. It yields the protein CASSAPPGTEAFF.

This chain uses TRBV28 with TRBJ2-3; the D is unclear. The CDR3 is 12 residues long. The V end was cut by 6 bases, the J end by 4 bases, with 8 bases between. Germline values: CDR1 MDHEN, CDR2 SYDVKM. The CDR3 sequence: CASRPRADTQYF. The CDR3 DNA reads TGTGCCAGCAGACCCCGAGCAGATACGCAGTATTTT.

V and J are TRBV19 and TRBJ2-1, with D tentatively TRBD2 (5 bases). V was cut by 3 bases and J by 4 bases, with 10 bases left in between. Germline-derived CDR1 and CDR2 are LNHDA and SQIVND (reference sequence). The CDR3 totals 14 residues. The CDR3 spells CASSMDTSYNEQFF. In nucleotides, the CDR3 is TGTGCCAGTAGTATGGATACTAGTTACAATGAGCAGTTCTTC.

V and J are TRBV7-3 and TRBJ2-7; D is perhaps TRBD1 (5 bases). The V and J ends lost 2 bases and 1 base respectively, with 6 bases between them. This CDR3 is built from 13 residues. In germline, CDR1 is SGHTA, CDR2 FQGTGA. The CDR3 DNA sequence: TGTGCCAGCAGCTTAGACAGTTCCTACGAGCAGTACTTC. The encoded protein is CASSLDSSYEQYF.